This T cell receptor beta chain was sequenced for a study of cytomegalovirus exposure and HLA in healthy donors. The ends were cut back, 5 bases at V and 4 bases at J, with 17 bases in the middle. CDR3 length: 15 amino acids. Germline values: CDR1 SGHTA, CDR2 FQGNSA. 60 Vbeta and 13 Jbeta primers were used in PCR. TCRdb keeps only in-frame clones here, not all; method: immunoSEQ multiplex PCR. The top ten clones hold around 1.3% of a sample with 150,000 or so clones, about 84% of them seen once. The study's findings and limits: Roughly 170 TCR beta chains were listed as cytomegalovirus-associated. The only immune exposure information that was available was CMV serostatus.

With regard to this clone: Its target is unknown.

Sequencing was carried out using PBMCs. The sequence was obtained from a man aged 50-59 years in good health and CMV-seropositive. This sequence joins TRBV7-2 and TRBJ2-5; possible D gene TRBD1, 8 bases. CDR3 in amino acids: CASSRGDRRSETQYF. CDR3 bases: TGTGCCAGCAGCCGGGGGGACAGGAGGTCAGAGACCCAGTACTTC.